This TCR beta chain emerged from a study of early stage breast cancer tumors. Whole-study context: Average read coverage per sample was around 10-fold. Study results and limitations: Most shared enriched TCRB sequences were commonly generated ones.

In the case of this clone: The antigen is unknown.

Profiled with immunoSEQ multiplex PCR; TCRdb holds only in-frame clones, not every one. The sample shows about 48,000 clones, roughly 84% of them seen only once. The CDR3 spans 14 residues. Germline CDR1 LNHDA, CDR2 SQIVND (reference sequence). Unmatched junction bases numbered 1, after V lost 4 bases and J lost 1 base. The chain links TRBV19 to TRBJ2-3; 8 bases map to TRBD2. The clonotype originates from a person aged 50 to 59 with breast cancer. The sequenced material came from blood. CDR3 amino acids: CASSKAGGTDTQYF. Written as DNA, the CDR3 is TGTGCCAGTAGTAAAGCGGGGGGCACAGATACGCAGTATTTT.